These 28 T cell receptor beta chains came from one sample sequenced in a study of OX40 agonist ivuxolimab in advanced cancers. The method was immunoSEQ multiplex PCR; TCRdb's version includes in-frame clones alone and lacks a portion of them. The sample includes 75,000 to 90,000 clones, around 90% seen only once; the top ten take about 0.7%. This specimen consisted of CD4+ or CD8+ T cells sorted from blood, obtained in a trial of the OX40 agonist ivuxolimab. These receptors were taken from an adult with an advanced solid tumor such as melanoma, head and neck, liver or kidney cancer.

The gene calls are TRBV6-5 and TRBJ1-6; TRBD1 might be the D (6 bases). Trimming took 1 base from V and 7 from J, leaving 14 bases between them. CDR1 is MNHEY and CDR2 is SVGAGI in the germline V gene. This CDR3 is built from 16 residues. This chain's CDR3 is CASSYLGARLNSPLHF. CDR3 DNA sequence: TGTGCCAGCAGTTACTTGGGGGCGCGTTTAAATTCACCCCTCCACTTT.

The chain is built from TRBV10-3 and TRBJ2-1; TRBD2 is a possible D gene (6 bases). Germline CDR1 and CDR2: ENHRY and SYGVKD. V was trimmed by 5 bases and J by 6 bases, leaving 14 bases between them. This CDR3 spans 14 amino acids. The CDR3 DNA reads as TGTGCCATCAGTAGACTAGATGTAGTCAATGAGCAGTTCTTC. As protein: CAISRLDVVNEQFF.

V and J are TRBV6-1 and TRBJ2-2; weak D call: TRBD1 (6 bases). This CDR3 has 15 amino acids. Germline V gene sequence: CDR1 MNHNS, CDR2 SASEGT. Trimming removed 5 bases from V and 0 bases from J, with 10 bases in between. CDR3 loop: CASSTTGSNTGELFF. The CDR3 DNA reads TGTGCCAGCAGTACGACAGGATCGAACACCGGGGAGCTGTTTTTT.

V is TRBV6-4 and J is TRBJ1-2; D may be TRBD1 (6 bases). CDR3 size: 16 residues. The germline gives CDR1 MRHNA, CDR2 SNTAGT. Trimming stripped 2 bases from V and 5 bases from J, with 18 bases between. Here the CDR3 DNA reads TGTGCCAGCAGTGACGCCAGACAGGCTTCATTTTATGGCTACACCTTC. This translates into CASSDARQASFYGYTF.

Worth noting for this clone: The same CDR3 can be traced to other DNA sequences in this sample. The chain carries TRBV5-1 and TRBJ2-3; D is undetermined. Germline assignment: CDR1 SGHRS and CDR2 YFSETQ. The CDR3 has 13 amino acids. Trimming cost V 0 bases and J 0 bases, with 2 bases left between them. The CDR3 spells CASSLASTDTQYF. The CDR3 DNA follows: TGCGCCAGCAGCTTGGCCAGCACAGATACGCAGTATTTT.

The J gene is TRBJ2-5, the V gene TRBV5-8; D ambiguous. The V gene's germline CDR1 is SGHTS and CDR2 YDEGEE. CDR3 length: 14 residues. Trimming cost V 4 bases and J 4 bases, with 14 bases left between them. This chain's CDR3 is CASSHRSQPETQYF. CDR3 DNA sequence: TGTGCCAGCAGCCACCGGTCGCAGCCAGAGACCCAGTACTTC.

The chain couples TRBV7-8 to TRBJ1-1; weak D call: TRBD1 (6 bases). CDR3 length: 15 amino acids. V lost 0 bases to trimming and J lost 0 bases, with 8 bases between them. Germline values: CDR1 SGHVS, CDR2 FQNEAQ. CDR3 residues: CASSLANRVNTEAFF. CDR3 in DNA: TGTGCCAGCAGCTTAGCGAACAGGGTGAACACTGAAGCTTTCTTT.

The CDR3 DNA reads as TGTGCCAGCTCACCGATAGCGGGGAACACCGGGGAGCTGTTTTTT. Its protein product is CASSPIAGNTGELFF. V and J are TRBV18 and TRBJ2-2; TRBD2 aligns across 7 bases. The CDR3 is 15 residues long. V lost 3 bases to trimming and J lost 1 base; unmatched junction nucleotides: 2. CDR1 and CDR2 (germline): KGHSH, LQKENI.

The gene calls are TRBV20-1 and TRBJ1-4; D remains unclear. V lost 3 bases and J 5 bases, leaving 4 bases between the germline ends. The V gene's germline CDR1 is DFQATT and CDR2 SNEGSKA (reference sequence). This CDR3 region has 11 residues. In nucleotides, the CDR3 is TGCAGTGCTAGTGGGAATGAAAAACTGTTTTTT. Its translation is CSASGNEKLFF.

This chain connects TRBV10-3 to TRBJ2-2, with 7 bases identical to TRBD1. Germline trimming cut 3 bases from V and 0 bases from J; bases unmatched to any gene: 1. The CDR3 contains 15 residues. The germline V gene encodes CDR1 ENHRY and CDR2 SYGVKD. The CDR3: CAISEGQANTGELFF. DNA of the CDR3: TGTGCCATCAGTGAAGGACAGGCGAACACCGGGGAGCTGTTTTTT.

The V call is TRBV6-6, the J call TRBJ2-1; 8 nucleotides agree with TRBD2. V shed 8 bases, J shed 6 bases, and the junction held 6 bases outside the gene matches. This CDR3 comprises 13 residues. Germline assignment: CDR1 MNHNY and CDR2 SVGAGI (reference sequence). CDR3 in DNA: TGTGCCAGCCAAAGGAGCGGGAGCAATGAGCAGTTCTTC. It translates to CASQRSGSNEQFF.

Details on this clone: The germline gene is not matched at one end of the junction; a read error may be the cause. The rearrangement links TRBV7-7 to TRBJ2-2; 8 bases are shared with TRBD2. The CDR3 consists of 16 residues. CDR1 is SSHAT and CDR2 is FNYEAQ in the germline V gene (reference sequence). This CDR3 is CASSLGSGTNTGELFF. In nucleotides, the CDR3 is TGTGCTAGCAGCTTGGGTAGCGGGACGAACACCGGGGAGCTGTTTTTT.

V gene TRBV6-1 combines with J gene TRBJ1-5; D is uncertain. V lost 6 bases and J 6 bases, leaving 9 bases between the germline ends. This CDR3 contains 12 residues. The germline V gene has CDR1 MNHNS and CDR2 SASEGT. CDR3 sequence reads: CASSEWGQPQHF. For the CDR3, the DNA is TGTGCCAGCAGCGAATGGGGTCAGCCCCAGCATTTT.

A single count supports this clone. The V gene is TRBV19, the J gene TRBJ1-2; no firm D call. This CDR3 spans 13 amino acids. The germline CDR1 and CDR2 sequences are LNHDA and SQIVND (reference sequence). V lost 2 bases and J 2 bases, leaving 6 bases between the germline ends. In DNA, the CDR3 is TGTGCCAGTAGTATATGGCAGAACTATGGCTACACCTTC. This encodes CASSIWQNYGYTF.

The chain uses TRBV6-5 and TRBJ2-5; TRBD1 matches at 8 bases. Germline CDR1 and CDR2: MNHEY and SVGAGI. The CDR3 spans 15 residues. V dropped 5 bases and J dropped 5; count of bases not matched to a gene: 10. The CDR3 DNA follows: TGTGCCAGCAGTATTACAGGGGGTTTTTCGGAGACCCAGTACTTC. This gives the protein CASSITGGFSETQYF.

V usage is TRBV5-1 and J usage is TRBJ2-7; 7 nucleotides agree with TRBD2. The CDR3 totals 15 residues. The germline CDR1 and CDR2 sequences are SGHRS and YFSETQ. The trim removed 0 bases at V and 3 bases at J, leaving 6 bases unmatched. Written as DNA, the CDR3 is TGCGCCAGCAGCTTGGATCCTACTAGCGTCTACGAGCAGTACTTC. Amino acids: CASSLDPTSVYEQYF.

The rearrangement links TRBV6-6 to TRBJ1-2, with D possibly being TRBD1 (5 bases). This CDR3 region has 14 residues. Trimming shortened V by 5 bases and J by 3 bases, and 13 bases separated the two germline ends. The germline CDR1 and CDR2 sequences are MNHNY and SVGAGI (reference sequence). The DNA of the CDR3 is TGTGCCAGCAGTAGTGCACAGGAACACTATGGCTACACCTTC. Protein product: CASSSAQEHYGYTF.

This rearrangement joins TRBV28 to TRBJ2-7; 7 bases map to TRBD2. The germline gives CDR1 MDHEN, CDR2 SYDVKM. V trimming: 7 bases; J trimming: 3 bases; junction bases outside the gene matches: 3. The CDR3 has 12 residues. The CDR3 spells CASNSGIYEQYF. The CDR3 nucleotides are TGTGCCAGCAACAGCGGGATCTACGAGCAGTACTTC.

This clone came up once. This chain joins TRBV27 and TRBJ1-4; 11 bases agree with TRBD1. This CDR3 comprises 17 residues. The germline gives CDR1 MNHEY, CDR2 SMNVEV (reference sequence). The trim removed 6 bases at V and 7 bases at J, leaving 13 bases unmatched. This CDR3 reads CASSKARTGGFVEKLFF. The CDR3 DNA reads as TGTGCCAGCAGCAAAGCCCGGACAGGGGGCTTCGTTGAAAAACTGTTTTTT.

The rearrangement uses TRBV5-1 and TRBJ2-7; 9 bases align to TRBD2. J lost 2 bases, V lost 0 bases, and 3 bases had no gene match. Germline lookup yields CDR1 SGHRS and CDR2 YFSETQ. The CDR3 sequence is 15 residues long. CDR3 amino acids: CASSLGASGAYEQYF. The CDR3, as DNA: TGCGCCAGCAGCTTGGGTGCTAGCGGGGCCTACGAGCAGTACTTC.

The V and J genes are TRBV5-4 and TRBJ2-5, with D possibly being TRBD1 (6 bases). Trimming removed 1 base at V and 1 base at J, with 8 bases between. Germline CDR1 is SGHNT and CDR2 is YYREEE (reference sequence). There are 14 residues in the CDR3. DNA for the CDR3: TGTGCCAGCAGCTTGAAGGACAGCCAAGAGACCCAGTACTTC. Its protein product is CASSLKDSQETQYF.

V usage is TRBV29-1 and J usage is TRBJ2-1; D is unclear. Germline CDR1 SQVTM, CDR2 ANQGSEA. The CDR3 spans 12 residues. With 5 bases removed from V and 6 bases from J, the gap between germline ends came to 11 bases. The CDR3 reads CSVSLGFNEQFF. In DNA form, the CDR3 reads TGCAGCGTTAGTTTGGGGTTCAATGAGCAGTTCTTC.

This sequence joins TRBV5-6 and TRBJ1-3; D gene uncertain. The CDR3 loop spans 17 amino acids. The germline gives CDR1 SGHDT, CDR2 YYEEEE. V was pared by 1 base and J by 4 bases, with 18 bases between. As DNA, the CDR3 is TGTGCCAGCAGCTTGACCGTACAATCTTGGGCGGGAAACACCATATATTTT. This sequence encodes CASSLTVQSWAGNTIYF.

V and J are TRBV18 and TRBJ2-7; perhaps D is TRBD1 or TRBD2 (5 bases each). Germline loops: CDR1 KGHSH, CDR2 LQKENI. The germline V and J ends were trimmed by 0 bases and 4 bases, with 16 bases remaining between them. The CDR3 length is 16 residues. CDR3 nucleotides: TGTGCCAGCTCACCACCTGCCCCGGGACCTGGGTACGAGCAGTACTTC. Protein: CASSPPAPGPGYEQYF.

CDR3 sequence: CASSTDREGEQYF. CDR3 DNA sequence: TGTGCCAGCAGCACCGACAGGGAGGGCGAGCAGTACTTC. This sequence joins TRBV7-3 and TRBJ2-7; D possibly uses TRBD1 or TRBD2 (7 bases each). Trimming took off 5 bases at V and 6 bases at J, with 14 bases between the two ends. CDR1 is SGHTA and CDR2 is FQGTGA in the germline V gene. This CDR3 spans 13 amino acids.

V and J are TRBV30 and TRBJ1-1, with D perhaps TRBD1 (5 bases). Deletions cut 2 bases from V and 7 bases from J, with 11 bases between. This CDR3 region has 12 residues. Germline V gene lookup returns CDR1 GTSNPN and CDR2 SVGIG (reference sequence). For the CDR3, the DNA is TGTGCCTGGAGTCGACAGCCCCGTGAAGCTTTCTTT. It codes for CAWSRQPREAFF.

This rearrangement joins TRBV7-3 to TRBJ2-1; D is possibly TRBD1 (6 bases). The germline V gene encodes CDR1 SGHTA and CDR2 FQGTGA. Trimming pared 4 bases from V and 4 bases from J, leaving 8 bases between. The CDR3 length is 13 residues. DNA for the CDR3: TGTGCCAGCAGCTCACAGGGTTACAATGAGCAGTTCTTC. This codes for CASSSQGYNEQFF.

The chain combines TRBV2 with TRBJ2-5; no clear D. The CDR3 has 12 amino acids. Germline CDR1 is SNHLY and CDR2 is FYNNEI. V dropped 4 bases and J dropped 4 bases, with 7 bases sitting between them. The CDR3 region has the DNA TGTGCCAGCAGTGCGGGCGGAGAGACCCAGTACTTC. It is translated as CASSAGGETQYF.